The clone carrying this T cell receptor (beta chain) showed up many times. The data were obtained in a study of metastatic and nonmetastatic thyroid tumors. Across the study: Across blood and tumor or nodule tissue, repertoires from malignant and benign thyroid patients were compared with one another.

TCRdb re-clonotyped the PCR reads via MiXCR. The sample holds tens of thousands of clones, around a quarter seen once. Thyroid surgery was preceded by no treatment in any patient. The length of the CDR3 is 14 residues. The V end lost 6 bases, the J end lost 2 bases, and 13 bases lay between the germline ends. The sequence was obtained from a male donor with papillary thyroid cancer or a benign thyroid nodule (not recorded which). Some clones in this sample may be carry-over from other donors' samples. The rearrangement links TRBV12-3 or TRBV12-4 to TRBJ1-2; tentatively, D is TRBD1 (5 bases). Sequenced sample: blood. The CDR3 DNA sequence: TGTGCCAGCAGAATGGGACGAAACAACTATGGCTACACCTTC. Protein product: CASRMGRNNYGYTF.